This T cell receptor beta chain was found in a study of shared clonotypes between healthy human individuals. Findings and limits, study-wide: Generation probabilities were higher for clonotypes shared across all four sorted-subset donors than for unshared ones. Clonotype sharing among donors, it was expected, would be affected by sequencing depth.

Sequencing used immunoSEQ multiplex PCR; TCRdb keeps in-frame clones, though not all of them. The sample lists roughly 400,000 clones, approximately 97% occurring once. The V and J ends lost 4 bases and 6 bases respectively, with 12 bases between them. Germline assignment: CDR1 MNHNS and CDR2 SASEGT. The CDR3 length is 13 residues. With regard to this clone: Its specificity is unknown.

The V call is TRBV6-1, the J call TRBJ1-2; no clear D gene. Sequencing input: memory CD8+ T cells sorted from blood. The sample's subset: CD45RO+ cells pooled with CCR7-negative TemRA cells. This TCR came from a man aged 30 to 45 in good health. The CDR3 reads CASSGWPGNGYTF. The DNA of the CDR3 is TGTGCCAGCAGTGGGTGGCCAGGCAATGGCTACACCTTC.